The 5 T cell receptor beta chains below all came from one sample that was sequenced in a study of early T cells in non-severe SARS-CoV-2 infection. TCRdb recomputed calls from the 5' RACE reads with MiXCR, one row per CDR3 protein. Among about 61,000 distinct CDR3 sequences listed, approximately 9.3% were seen once. Sequenced sample: whole blood. All receptors derive from an adult who was a healthcare worker with PCR-confirmed SARS-CoV-2 infection or an uninfected control (not recorded which).

The table lists this clonotype with many counts. V and J are TRBV3-1 and TRBJ1-5; 12 bases align to TRBD1. The CDR3 consists of 16 residues. Germline V gives CDR1 LGHDT, CDR2 YNNKEL (reference sequence). The trim removed 4 bases at V and 5 bases at J, leaving 6 bases unmatched. In DNA, the CDR3 is TGTGCCAGCAGCCGAGATGGGACAGGGGGCCATCAGCCCCAGCATTTT. This codes for CASSRDGTGGHQPQHF.

V gene TRBV29-1 combines with J gene TRBJ2-2; 9 bases map to TRBD1. This CDR3 is 16 amino acids long. The ends lost 4 bases at V and 5 bases at J; junction bases unmatched: 11. The germline V gene has CDR1 SQVTM and CDR2 ANQGSEA. CDR3 in DNA: TGCAGCGTTGGGATACAGGGGGCGATGGGTACCGGGGAGCTGTTTTTT. Its protein product is CSVGIQGAMGTGELFF.

This clonotype was seen more than once but under ten times. The V gene is TRBV7-3, the J gene TRBJ2-2; D is tentatively TRBD1 or TRBD2 (6 bases each). Germline assignment: CDR1 SGHTA and CDR2 FQGTGA. The V end was cut by 5 bases, the J end by 5 bases, with 12 bases between. CDR3 length equals 14 residues. The CDR3 region has the DNA TGTGCCAGCAGCCCCCAGGGGAGGACCGGGGAGCTGTTTTTT. Translation: CASSPQGRTGELFF.

This clonotype has a count of ten or more. The chain employs TRBV20-1 and TRBJ2-1; D call uncertain. The CDR3 sequence is 15 residues long. The germline CDR1 and CDR2 sequences are DFQATT and SNEGSKA (reference sequence). With 1 base removed from V and 6 bases from J, the gap between germline ends came to 16 bases. CDR3 sequence reads: CSARVRMPAANEQFF. The CDR3 nucleotides read TGCAGTGCTAGAGTCAGGATGCCCGCCGCCAATGAGCAGTTCTTC.

This clonotype was observed a single time. At one end, the junction sequence differs from germline, possibly due to a read error. This rearrangement joins TRBV29-1 to TRBJ1-1, with 7 bases identical to TRBD1. This CDR3 is built from 11 residues. The germline V gene has CDR1 SQVTM and CDR2 ANQGSEA. CDR3 sequence: CSVQQGTEAFF. The CDR3 bases are TGCAGCGTTCAACAGGGGACTGAAGCTTTTTTT.